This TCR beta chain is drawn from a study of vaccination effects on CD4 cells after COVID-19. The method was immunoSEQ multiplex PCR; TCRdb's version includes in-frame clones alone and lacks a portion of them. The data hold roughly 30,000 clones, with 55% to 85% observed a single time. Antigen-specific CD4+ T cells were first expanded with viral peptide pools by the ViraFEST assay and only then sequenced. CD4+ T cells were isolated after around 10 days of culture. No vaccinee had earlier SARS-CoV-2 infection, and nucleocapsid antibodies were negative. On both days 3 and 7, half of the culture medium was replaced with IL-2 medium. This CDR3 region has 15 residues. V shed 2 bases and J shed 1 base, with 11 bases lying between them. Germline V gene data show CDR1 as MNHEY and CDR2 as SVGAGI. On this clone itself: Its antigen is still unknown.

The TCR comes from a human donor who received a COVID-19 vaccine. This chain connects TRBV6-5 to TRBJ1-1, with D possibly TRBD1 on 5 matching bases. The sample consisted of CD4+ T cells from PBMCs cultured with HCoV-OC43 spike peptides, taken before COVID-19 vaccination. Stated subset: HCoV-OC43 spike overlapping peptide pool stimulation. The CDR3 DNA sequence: TGTGCCAGCAGTTACGGCGCAGGGACGAACACTGAAGCTTTCTTT. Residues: CASSYGAGTNTEAFF.